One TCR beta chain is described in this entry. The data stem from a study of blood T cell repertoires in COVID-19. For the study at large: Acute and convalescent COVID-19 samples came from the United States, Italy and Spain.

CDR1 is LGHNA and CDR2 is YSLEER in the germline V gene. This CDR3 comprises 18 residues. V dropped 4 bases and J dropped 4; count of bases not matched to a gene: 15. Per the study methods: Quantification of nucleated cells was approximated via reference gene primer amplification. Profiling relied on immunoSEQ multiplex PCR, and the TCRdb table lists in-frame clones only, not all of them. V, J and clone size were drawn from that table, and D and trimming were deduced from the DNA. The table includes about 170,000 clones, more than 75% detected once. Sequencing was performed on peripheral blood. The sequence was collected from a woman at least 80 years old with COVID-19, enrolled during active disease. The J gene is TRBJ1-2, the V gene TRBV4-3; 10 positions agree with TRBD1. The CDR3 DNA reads TGCGCCAGCAGCCGGGCGTGGACAGGGGGAGCTGGTTCCTATGGCTACACCTTC. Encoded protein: CASSRAWTGGAGSYGYTF.